The 11 T cell receptor beta chains below all came from one sample that was sequenced in a study of beta chain features in type 1 diabetes. Study-level points and caveats: TCRB CDR3s from Type 1 diabetes patients were moderately but significantly shorter in all four CD4+ subsets.

Investigators reverse transcribed all isolated RNA, so they sequenced expressed TCRB transcripts. Here immunoSEQ multiplex PCR was the method, and the copy in TCRdb shows in-frame clones only, minus some. The table includes over 20,000 clones, more than 45% detected once. These receptors' antigens are unknown. The sequencing sample was made of stem cell memory CD4+ T cells from blood. Receptor source: a man younger than 35 with type 1 diabetes.

The chain recombines TRBV29-1 with TRBJ2-7; a possible D gene is TRBD1 (5 bases). CDR3 size: 11 residues. Germline V gene lookup returns CDR1 SQVTM and CDR2 ANQGSEA. Trimming removed 1 base at V and 5 bases at J, with 6 bases between. The CDR3 DNA reads as TGCAGCGTTGAAGGGGGCGACGAGCAGTACTTC. Encoded protein: CSVEGGDEQYF.

This chain joins TRBV21-1 and TRBJ2-5; the listed D gene, TRBD2, was not tested against the DNA. TRBV21-1 is a listed pseudogene. The CDR3 is 13 residues long. Here the CDR3 reads CASIPRYQETQYF. The CDR3 region has the DNA TGTGCCAGCATCCCTCGGTACCAAGAGACCCAGTACTTC.

This clone was found a few times. The chain's CDR3 is CASSFQGGQETQYF. DNA of the CDR3: TGTGCCAGCAGTTTCCAAGGAGGGCAAGAGACCCAGTACTTC. V usage is TRBV27 and J usage is TRBJ2-5; perhaps TRBD2 as D (6 bases). The CDR3 runs to 14 residues. Trimming removed 3 bases at V and 2 bases at J, with 10 bases between. Germline V lookup: CDR1 MNHEY, CDR2 SMNVEV (reference sequence).

The CDR3 reads CASTGQASYEQYF. CDR3 DNA: TGTGCCAGCACCGGACAGGCCTCCTACGAGCAGTACTTC. The rearrangement joins TRBV2 to TRBJ2-7; TRBD1 matches 7 bases. V gave up 7 bases and J gave up 0 bases; unmatched junction bases: 3. This CDR3 has 13 residues. The germline V gene has CDR1 SNHLY and CDR2 FYNNEI. Complete variable domain (other parts from reference TRBV2 and TRBJ2-7): EPEVTQTPSHQVTQMGQEVILRCVPISNHLYFYWYRQILGQKVEFLVSFYNNEISEKSEIFDDQFSVERPDGSNFTLKIRSTKLEDSAMYFCASTGQASYEQYFGPGTRLTVT.

The chain joins TRBV5-1 to TRBJ2-7; 13 bases are a match to TRBD2. J gave up 0 bases and V 4 bases, and 4 bases lay outside the gene matches. The germline CDR1 and CDR2 sequences are SGHRS and YFSETQ. The CDR3 runs 16 residues. The CDR3 spells CASSGLAGANSYEQYF. CDR3 in DNA: TGCGCCAGCAGCGGACTAGCGGGAGCGAACTCCTACGAGCAGTACTTC.

The chain is built from TRBV5-1 and TRBJ2-1; 7 nucleotides align to TRBD2. This CDR3 has 16 residues. Unmatched junction bases numbered 12, after V lost 4 bases and J lost 5 bases. Germline values: CDR1 SGHRS, CDR2 YFSETQ. The CDR3 here is CASSERPRGLDNEQFF. The CDR3 DNA is TGCGCCAGCAGCGAACGACCGCGGGGGTTGGACAATGAGCAGTTCTTC.

The chain carries TRBV7-9 and TRBJ1-4; a weak D match, TRBD1 (5 bases). Trimming cost V 5 bases and J 6 bases, with 16 bases left between them. The length of the CDR3 is 15 residues. The germline V gene encodes CDR1 SEHNR and CDR2 FQNEAQ (reference sequence). The CDR3 loop reads CASSPPGLSDEKLFF. In DNA form, the CDR3 reads TGTGCCAGCAGCCCTCCGGGACTTAGTGATGAAAAACTGTTTTTT. The variable domain in full, completed from reference TRBV7-9 and TRBJ1-4, reads DTGVSQNPRHKITKRGQNVTFRCDPISEHNRLYWYRQTLGQGPEFLTYFQNEAQLEKSRLLSDRFSAERPKGSFSTLEIQRTEQGDSAMYLCASSPPGLSDEKLFFGSGTQLSVL.

This clone was found once. The J gene is TRBJ1-1, the V gene TRBV5-4; 7 bases map to TRBD1. The germline gives CDR1 SGHNT, CDR2 YYREEE (reference sequence). This CDR3 spans 12 amino acids. Losses at the gene ends were 3 bases for V and 6 bases for J; bases not matched to a gene: 2. This chain's CDR3 is CASSSDRAEAFF. In DNA, the CDR3 is TGTGCCAGCAGCTCCGACAGGGCTGAAGCTTTCTTT.

As DNA, the CDR3 is TGTGCCAGCGGGACTAGCGCCTTCTACGAGCAGTACTTC. It specifies CASGTSAFYEQYF. This chain links TRBV6-1 with TRBJ2-7, with TRBD2 matching 10 bases. The CDR3 totals 13 residues. Trimming removed 8 bases from V and 3 bases from J; junction bases left unmatched: 4. Per germline, CDR1 MNHNS and CDR2 SASEGT.

This clone was found a few times. The chain combines TRBV18 with TRBJ2-1; D may be TRBD2 (6 bases). Germline loops: CDR1 KGHSH, CDR2 LQKENI. Trimming removed 2 bases at V and 13 bases at J, with 21 bases between. CDR3 length: 15 residues. This CDR3 reads CASSPEDYSRGRQFF. The DNA for the CDR3 is TGTGCCAGCTCACCAGAGGACTACTCTAGAGGACGACAGTTCTTC.

The CDR3 coding sequence is TGCGCCAGCAGCTGGAATGCAAGAGGGGCTAGCGGGAGTTACGAGCAGTACTTC. Protein: CASSWNARGASGSYEQYF. The V gene is TRBV5-1, the J gene TRBJ2-7, with 10 bases lining up with TRBD2. The junction had 16 bases not matched to a gene; V was cut back by 3 bases and J by 4 bases. CDR1 and CDR2 (germline): SGHRS, YFSETQ. CDR3 length: 18 residues.